These 9 T cell receptor beta chains originate from one sample sequenced in a study of shared clonotypes between healthy human individuals. The data were produced by immunoSEQ multiplex PCR, yet TCRdb's version contains in-frame clones alone and is incomplete. The sample contains 190,000 or so clones, approximately 61% of which appear only once. Sequencing input: memory CD4+ T cells sorted from blood. Subset noted: CD45RA-negative fraction. These receptors were obtained from a young man in good health.

The chain recombines TRBV6-1 with TRBJ2-7; 9 positions agree with TRBD1. The germline V gene encodes CDR1 MNHNS and CDR2 SASEGT. The CDR3 runs to 17 residues. Trimming removed 1 base from V and 3 bases from J; junction bases left unmatched: 10. DNA of the CDR3: TGTGCCAGCAGTGAAGTGGTTTTGGGACAGGGCTACTACGAGCAGTACTTC. Amino acid sequence: CASSEVVLGQGYYEQYF.

The V and J genes are TRBV11-2 and TRBJ2-1; the D gene is possibly TRBD2 (6 bases). Germline-derived CDR1 and CDR2 are SGHAT and FQNNGV. The CDR3 contains 17 residues. Between the trimmed V and J ends, which lost 2 bases and 3 bases, there was a span of 17 bases. This CDR3 is CASSLFGRDSNYNEQFF. In nucleotides, the CDR3 is TGTGCCAGCAGCTTATTTGGTCGGGACTCTAACTACAATGAGCAGTTCTTC.

The chain is built from TRBV19 and TRBJ2-2; weak D call: TRBD1 (8 bases). V shed 6 bases and J shed 5 bases, with 16 bases lying between them. Germline values: CDR1 LNHDA, CDR2 SQIVND (reference sequence). The CDR3 covers 15 residues. DNA for the CDR3: TGTGCCAGTAGGGGAGGGACAGGCGGGACCGGGGAGCTGTTTTTT. Translating it yields CASRGGTGGTGELFF.

The chain is built from TRBV6-5 and TRBJ2-3, with D tentatively TRBD1 or TRBD2 (5 bases each). Trimming took off 2 bases at V and 2 bases at J, with 14 bases between the two ends. This CDR3 is 16 amino acids long. From germline, CDR1 is MNHEY and CDR2 SVGAGI. CDR3: CASSYGSGLATDTQYF. In DNA form, the CDR3 reads TGTGCCAGCAGTTACGGCTCGGGGCTAGCCACAGATACGCAGTATTTT.

The chain joins TRBV18 to TRBJ2-1; 15 bases are a match to TRBD2. V lost 3 bases and J lost 4; bases outside the gene matches: 7. The germline CDR1 and CDR2 sequences are KGHSH and LQKENI. The length of the CDR3 is 18 residues. The CDR3 region is CASSPFAGTSGGYNEQFF. The CDR3 nucleotides are TGTGCCAGCTCACCTTTCGCCGGGACTAGCGGGGGGTACAATGAGCAGTTCTTC.

This clone was counted between two and nine times. V gene TRBV10-3 combines with J gene TRBJ2-1; TRBD2 might be the D (5 bases). CDR1 ENHRY and CDR2 SYGVKD come from the germline V gene. CDR3 size: 11 residues. The ends were cut back, 10 bases at V and 8 bases at J, with 12 bases in the middle. CDR3 DNA sequence: TGTGCCACTTCCCTAGCAGATGAGCAGTTCTTC. This translates into CATSLADEQFF.

J is TRBJ1-2 and V is TRBV9; 9 bases match TRBD1. CDR1 and CDR2 (germline): SGDLS, YYNGEE. This CDR3 has 16 residues. V shed 4 bases, J shed 4 bases, and the junction held 11 bases outside the gene matches. The CDR3 DNA follows: TGTGCCAGCAGCACAAGCAGGACAGGGGCCCGCTATGGCTACACCTTC. Translating gives CASSTSRTGARYGYTF.

This chain connects TRBV4-2 to TRBJ2-7; D is unresolved. The CDR3 spans 13 residues. Germline assignment: CDR1 LGHNA and CDR2 YNFKEQ. V was clipped by 5 bases and J by 3 bases, with 11 bases between them. The CDR3 is CASSLASDYEQYF. DNA for the CDR3: TGTGCCAGCAGCTTGGCCTCCGACTACGAGCAGTACTTC.

The count of this clone is one. The chain employs TRBV4-2 and TRBJ2-1; 13 bases are a match to TRBD2. The CDR3 is 17 amino acids. Looked up from germline, CDR1 is LGHNA and CDR2 is YNFKEQ. Losses at the gene ends were 4 bases for V and 5 bases for J; bases not matched to a gene: 8. Written as DNA, the CDR3 is TGTGCCAGCAGCCCCATTGGGACTAGCGGGAACAACAATGAGCAGTTCTTC. This codes for CASSPIGTSGNNNEQFF.